This entry lists 30 T cell receptor beta chains sequenced from one sample in a study of blood T cell repertoires in COVID-19. Profiling relied on immunoSEQ multiplex PCR, and the TCRdb table lists in-frame clones only, not all of them. Among 80,000 to 95,000 clones listed, about four fifths were seen once. Sequencing was carried out using peripheral blood. The receptors were sampled from a woman of 80 years or more with acute or convalescent COVID-19.

CDR3 DNA sequence: TGCGCCAGCAGCTTGGAGGGGACAGCCCACGAGCAGTACTTC. Translating it yields CASSLEGTAHEQYF. V gene TRBV5-1 combines with J gene TRBJ2-7; 7 positions agree with TRBD1. J was trimmed by 5 bases and V by 0 bases; bases with no gene match: 5. CDR1 and CDR2 (germline): SGHRS, YFSETQ. The CDR3 runs 14 residues. Supplemented by reference TRBV5-1 and TRBJ2-7, the full variable domain reads KAGVTQTPRYLIKTRGQQVTLSCSPISGHRSVSWYQQTPGQGLQFLFEYFSETQRNKGNFPGRFSGRQFSNSRSEMNVSTLELGDSALYLCASSLEGTAHEQYFGPGTRLTVT.

This clone is categorized as medium-sized. V usage is TRBV5-6 and J usage is TRBJ1-4, with D maybe TRBD1 (5 bases). V was cut by 4 bases and J by 8 bases, with 9 bases left in between. Germline values: CDR1 SGHDT, CDR2 YYEEEE. The length of the CDR3 is 12 residues. This CDR3 reads CASSPDREKLFF. In DNA, the CDR3 is TGTGCCAGCAGCCCTGACAGAGAAAAACTGTTTTTT.

The chain is built from TRBV12-3 or TRBV12-4 and TRBJ1-1; TRBD1 aligns across 7 bases. The J segment lost 3 bases and the V segment lost 7 bases, leaving 5 bases of the junction unmatched. The CDR3 consists of 13 residues. CDR3 in DNA: TGTGCCAGCAAGAGGGACAGTCACACTGAAGCTTTCTTT. Translated, it gives CASKRDSHTEAFF.

The CDR3 spells CASSAPSGPELGSYNEQFF. CDR3 nucleotide sequence: TGTGCCAGCAGCGCCCCTAGCGGCCCCGAACTAGGATCCTACAATGAGCAGTTCTTC. The chain joins TRBV9 to TRBJ2-1; 7 bases line up with TRBD2. The CDR3 totals 19 residues. Germline CDR1 is SGDLS and CDR2 is YYNGEE. Trimming cost V 3 bases and J 1 base; bases outside gene matches: 16.

V usage is TRBV11-2 and J usage is TRBJ2-3; D remains ambiguous. The CDR3 spans 13 residues. V lost 8 bases and J 5 bases, leaving 14 bases between the germline ends. CDR1 SGHAT and CDR2 FQNNGV come from the germline V gene. In nucleotides, the CDR3 is TGTGCCAGCTTGCAGCAGGTAGGAGATACGCAGTATTTT. Its translation: CASLQQVGDTQYF.

This chain connects TRBV28 to TRBJ1-4, with D hard to call. CDR3 size: 12 residues. Per the germline V gene, CDR1 is MDHEN and CDR2 is SYDVKM. The germline V and J ends were trimmed by 5 bases and 8 bases, with 9 bases remaining between them. Here the CDR3 reads CASSPPVEKLFF. The CDR3 DNA reads as TGTGCCAGCAGTCCGCCGGTCGAAAAACTGTTTTTT. The full variable domain, its missing parts supplied by reference TRBV28 and TRBJ1-4, is DVKVTQSSRYLVKRTGEKVFLECVQDMDHENMFWYRQDPGLGLRLIYFSYDVKMKEKGDIPEGYSVSREKKERFSLILESASTNQTSMYLCASSPPVEKLFFGSGTQLSVL.

The chain is built from TRBV23-1 and TRBJ2-4; 7 bases align to TRBD2. TRBV23-1 is identified as an open reading frame with a role that is uncertain. The length of the CDR3 is 16 residues. The ends lost 3 bases at V and 8 bases at J; junction bases unmatched: 13. In DNA form, the CDR3 reads TGCGCCAGCAGTCAGGGAGGGGTAGCGTCCTCCGACATTCAGTACTTC. Encoded protein: CASSQGGVASSDIQYF.

In its sample, this clone was seen a few times. The chain's CDR3 is CASRREINYGYTF. The DNA for the CDR3 is TGTGCCAGCAGGAGGGAAATAAACTATGGCTACACCTTC. This rearrangement joins TRBV5-6 to TRBJ1-2, with D unresolved. Germline V gene sequence: CDR1 SGHDT, CDR2 YYEEEE. With 5 bases removed from V and 2 bases from J, the gap between germline ends came to 10 bases. This CDR3 comprises 13 residues.

This chain connects TRBV11-3 to TRBJ2-7; TRBD1 aligns across 7 bases. Trimming removed 1 base from V and 3 bases from J; junction bases left unmatched: 0. The CDR3 is 13 amino acids. The V gene's germline CDR1 is SGHNT and CDR2 YENEEA. The CDR3 DNA reads TGTGCCAGCAGCTTAGGGACAGGCTACGAGCAGTACTTC. Translation gives CASSLGTGYEQYF.

This clone appeared many times. The chain carries TRBV12-5 and TRBJ2-3; the match to TRBD2 covers 9 bases. With V trimmed by 5 bases and J by 6 bases, 3 bases remained unmatched. The CDR3 contains 13 residues. Germline V gene lookup returns CDR1 LGHNT and CDR2 FRNRAP. CDR3 protein: CASGGTSSDTQYF. The CDR3 DNA reads TGTGCTAGTGGTGGGACTAGCTCCGATACGCAGTATTTT.

The V and J genes are TRBV6-5 and TRBJ1-1, with D possibly matching TRBD1 (5 bases). The CDR3 loop spans 14 amino acids. CDR1 and CDR2 (germline): MNHEY, SVGAGI. V was shortened by 0 bases and J by 0 bases, with 5 bases between the two germline ends. The CDR3 nucleotides read TGTGCCAGCAGTTACTCGGGGCTGAACACTGAAGCTTTCTTT. It yields the protein CASSYSGLNTEAFF.

The chain combines TRBV11-2 with TRBJ1-1; D is perhaps TRBD1 (6 bases). The CDR3 covers 16 residues. CDR1 SGHAT and CDR2 FQNNGV come from the germline V gene. V lost 3 bases and J lost 1, with 15 bases in between. The CDR3 DNA reads as TGTGCCAGCAGCTTTGGCGGGCGGGGGGCGAACACTGAAGCTTTCTTT. Its translation: CASSFGGRGANTEAFF.

The CDR3 sequence is CASSSGTAESTDTQYF. The CDR3, as DNA: TGCGCCAGCAGCTCCGGGACAGCCGAAAGCACAGATACGCAGTATTTT. The chain is built from TRBV5-1 and TRBJ2-3, with 7 bases matching TRBD1. The CDR3 sequence is 16 residues long. The J segment lost 0 bases and the V segment lost 3 bases, leaving 7 bases of the junction unmatched. CDR1 SGHRS and CDR2 YFSETQ come from the germline V gene.

The chain combines TRBV5-1 with TRBJ1-4; TRBD1 aligns across 7 bases. The CDR3 is 14 amino acids. Per germline, CDR1 SGHRS and CDR2 YFSETQ. Germline trimming cut 2 bases from V and 8 bases from J; bases unmatched to any gene: 6. The CDR3 DNA follows: TGCGCCAGCAGCTTCCAGGGGGTCGGAGAAAAACTGTTTTTT. Its translation is CASSFQGVGEKLFF.

The CDR3 DNA follows: TGTGCCAGCAGCTCGGCGGGGACTTCCGCAGATACGCAGTATTTT. Amino acids: CASSSAGTSADTQYF. The chain is built from TRBV7-9 and TRBJ2-3, with D tentatively TRBD2 (6 bases). This CDR3 spans 15 amino acids. CDR1 is SEHNR and CDR2 is FQNEAQ in the germline V gene (reference sequence). V was trimmed by 4 bases and J by 4 bases, leaving 15 bases between them.

V usage is TRBV7-2 and J usage is TRBJ2-7, with 7 nucleotides matching TRBD2. Trimming cost V 8 bases and J 0 bases; bases outside gene matches: 10. Germline CDR1 is SGHTA and CDR2 is FQGNSA. CDR3 length equals 15 residues. CDR3: CASRNLAANSYEQYF. In DNA form, the CDR3 reads TGTGCCAGCCGGAACCTAGCGGCTAACTCCTACGAGCAGTACTTC.

The rearrangement uses TRBV7-9 and TRBJ1-6; D is ambiguous. Germline V gives CDR1 SEHNR, CDR2 FQNEAQ (reference sequence). Trimming took off 7 bases at V and 7 bases at J, with 14 bases between the two ends. The length of the CDR3 is 14 residues. The CDR3 region is CASTTDTTNSPLHF. Here the CDR3 DNA reads TGTGCCAGCACCACAGATACTACCAATTCACCCCTCCACTTT. Variable domain in full (rest from reference TRBV7-9 and TRBJ1-6): DTGVSQNPRHKITKRGQNVTFRCDPISEHNRLYWYRQTLGQGPEFLTYFQNEAQLEKSRLLSDRFSAERPKGSFSTLEIQRTEQGDSAMYLCASTTDTTNSPLHFGNGTRLTVT.

The chain uses TRBV6-6 and TRBJ2-4; TRBD1 agrees at 10 bases. CDR3 length equals 13 residues. Germline CDR1 is MNHNY and CDR2 is SVGAGI (reference sequence). V lost 6 bases, J lost 6 bases, and 2 bases stayed unmatched. The CDR3 loop reads CASSRDRGNIQYF. In nucleotides, the CDR3 is TGTGCCAGCAGCCGGGACAGGGGAAACATTCAGTACTTC.

V and J are TRBV6-6 and TRBJ1-4, with D perhaps matching TRBD1 (6 bases). From germline, CDR1 is MNHNY and CDR2 SVGAGI (reference sequence). This CDR3 is built from 14 residues. V dropped 6 bases and J dropped 3 bases, with 11 bases sitting between them. The CDR3 nucleotides read TGTGCCAGCAGGCCTACAGGGTCTAATGAAAAACTGTTTTTT. Protein product: CASRPTGSNEKLFF.

The chain links TRBV7-3 to TRBJ1-1; the match to TRBD1 covers 8 bases. Germline assignment: CDR1 SGHTA and CDR2 FQGTGA. The CDR3 length is 14 residues. The ends lost 6 bases at V and 6 bases at J; junction bases unmatched: 9. CDR3 coding DNA: TGTGCCAGCAGTTCGACAGGGGCAGCGGCTGAAGCTTTCTTT. It specifies CASSSTGAAAEAFF. The full variable domain, rest sourced from reference TRBV7-3 and TRBJ1-1, is GAGVSQTPSNKVTEKGKYVELRCDPISGHTALYWYRQSLGQGPEFLIYFQGTGAADDSGLPNDRFFAVRPEGSVSTLKIQRTERGDSAVYLCASSSTGAAAEAFFGQGTRLTVV.

The rearrangement uses TRBV19 and TRBJ1-5, with D possibly TRBD1 on 6 matching bases. CDR1 and CDR2 from the germline V gene are LNHDA and SQIVND (reference sequence). This CDR3 region has 14 residues. Trimming removed 6 bases from V and 1 base from J, with 10 bases in between. DNA for the CDR3: TGTGCCAGTAGCCCACAGGGAAGCAATCAGCCCCAGCATTTT. Translating it yields CASSPQGSNQPQHF.

The CDR3 here is CASSYSGDRVGSPLHF. CDR3 nucleotides: TGTGCCAGCAGTTACAGCGGGGACAGGGTAGGGTCACCCCTCCACTTT. The chain employs TRBV6-5 and TRBJ1-6, with 9 bases matching TRBD1. The CDR3 is made up of 16 amino acids. Per germline, CDR1 MNHEY and CDR2 SVGAGI. The V and J ends lost 2 bases and 10 bases, in that order; junction bases with no gene match: 9.

The CDR3 DNA reads TGTGCCAGTAGCGGGACAGGGGCCACTGAAGCTTTCTTT. This gives the protein CASSGTGATEAFF. The J gene is TRBJ1-1, the V gene TRBV19, with 10 bases matching TRBD1. The CDR3 length is 13 residues. The germline CDR1 and CDR2 sequences are LNHDA and SQIVND (reference sequence). J was trimmed by 4 bases and V by 6 bases; bases with no gene match: 2.

V and J are TRBV3-1 (or the pseudogene TRBV3-2) and TRBJ2-3, with 10 bases aligning to TRBD2. Germline V gene sequence: CDR1 LGHDT, CDR2 YNNKEL (reference sequence). V gave up 1 base and J gave up 6 bases; unmatched junction bases: 1. This CDR3 has 14 amino acids. The CDR3 nucleotides read TGTGCCAGCAGCCAAGCTAGCGGGGGTGATACGCAGTATTTT. The encoded protein is CASSQASGGDTQYF.

On this clone itself: Other DNA sequences within the sample encode an identical CDR3. J is TRBJ2-6 and V is TRBV7-6, with D unclear. Germline V lookup: CDR1 SGHVS, CDR2 FNYEAQ. The CDR3 has 15 amino acids. Trimming pared 5 bases from V and 1 base from J, leaving 9 bases between. The CDR3 is CASSPISSGANVLTF. In DNA, the CDR3 is TGTGCCAGCAGCCCGATTAGTTCTGGGGCCAACGTCCTGACTTTC.

The chain links TRBV19 to TRBJ2-1; the D gene is possibly TRBD1 (6 bases). V shed 5 bases and J shed 7 bases, with 9 bases lying between them. Germline values: CDR1 LNHDA, CDR2 SQIVND (reference sequence). CDR3 length equals 12 residues. CDR3: CASSWTVNEQFF. The CDR3 DNA reads TGTGCCAGTAGTTGGACAGTTAATGAGCAGTTCTTC.

This clone has a single count. The chain links TRBV28 to TRBJ1-6; 7 nucleotides line up with TRBD1. Germline V CDR1 and CDR2: MDHEN, SYDVKM. CDR3 length: 17 residues. Trimming cost V 6 bases and J 3 bases; bases outside gene matches: 11. The CDR3, as DNA: TGTGCCAGCAGCATTCGCGCCGGGACAGTCTATAATTCACCCCTCCACTTT. This encodes CASSIRAGTVYNSPLHF. Filled out from reference TRBV28 and TRBJ1-6, the complete variable domain reads DVKVTQSSRYLVKRTGEKVFLECVQDMDHENMFWYRQDPGLGLRLIYFSYDVKMKEKGDIPEGYSVSREKKERFSLILESASTNQTSMYLCASSIRAGTVYNSPLHFGNGTRLTVT.

In this sample, this clone turned up a few times. The rearrangement links TRBV7-8 to TRBJ2-3, with 10 bases fitting TRBD2. CDR3 length: 17 amino acids. Germline assignment: CDR1 SGHVS and CDR2 FQNEAQ. Germline trimming cut 5 bases from V and 7 bases from J; bases unmatched to any gene: 15. The CDR3 DNA reads TGTGCCAGCAGCCGGGGGGGACTAGCGCAGGGCTCGAATACGCAGTATTTT. Amino acids: CASSRGGLAQGSNTQYF.

J is TRBJ1-2 and V is TRBV23-1, with D possibly matching TRBD1 (6 bases). TRBV23-1 is marked as an open reading frame, function uncertain. This CDR3 spans 15 amino acids. V was trimmed by 4 bases and J by 8 bases, leaving 20 bases between them. This CDR3 is CASSPKPGAGGGYTF. The DNA of the CDR3 is TGCGCCAGCAGTCCTAAACCGGGGGCGGGGGGGGGCTACACCTTC.

The chain combines TRBV24-1 with TRBJ1-1; maybe TRBD1 (5 bases). The CDR3 sequence is 13 residues long. CDR1 and CDR2 (germline): KGHDR, SFDVKD. V lost 7 bases to trimming and J lost 1 base, with 9 bases between them. As DNA, the CDR3 is TGTGCCACCAGAAAAGGGGCGAACACTGAAGCTTTCTTT. Translating gives CATRKGANTEAFF.